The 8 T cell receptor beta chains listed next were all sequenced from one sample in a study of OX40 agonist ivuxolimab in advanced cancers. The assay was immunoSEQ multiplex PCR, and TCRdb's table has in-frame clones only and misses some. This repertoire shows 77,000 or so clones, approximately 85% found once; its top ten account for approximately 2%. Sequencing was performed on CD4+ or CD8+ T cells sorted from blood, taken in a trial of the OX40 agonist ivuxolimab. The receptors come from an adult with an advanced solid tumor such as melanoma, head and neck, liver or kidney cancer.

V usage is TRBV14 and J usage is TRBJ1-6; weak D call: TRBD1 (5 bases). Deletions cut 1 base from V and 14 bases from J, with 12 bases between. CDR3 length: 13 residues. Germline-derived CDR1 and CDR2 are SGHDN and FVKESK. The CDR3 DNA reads TGTGCCAGCAGCCAAGGTGTGGGGGAGTCCCTCCACTTT. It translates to CASSQGVGESLHF. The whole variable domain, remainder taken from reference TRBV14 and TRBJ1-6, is EAGVTQFPSHSVIEKGQTVTLRCDPISGHDNLYWYRRVMGKEIKFLLHFVKESKQDESGMPNNRFLAERTGGTYSTLKVQPAELEDSGVYFCASSQGVGESLHFGNGTRLTVT.

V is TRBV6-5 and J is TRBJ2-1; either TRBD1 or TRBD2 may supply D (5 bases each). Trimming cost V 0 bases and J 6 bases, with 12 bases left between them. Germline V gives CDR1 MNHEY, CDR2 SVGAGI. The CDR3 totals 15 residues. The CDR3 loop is CASSYSKGTSNEQFF. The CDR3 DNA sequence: TGTGCCAGCAGTTACTCGAAGGGGACCTCCAATGAGCAGTTCTTC.

The CDR3 sequence is CASRIATGSNYEQYF. In DNA form, the CDR3 reads TGCGCCAGCAGGATAGCCACCGGTTCGAACTACGAGCAGTACTTC. The chain is built from TRBV10-2 and TRBJ2-7, with D unclear. The CDR3 runs to 15 residues. CDR1 is WSHSY, CDR2 SAAADI, per germline. V lost 6 bases to trimming and J lost 3 bases, with 18 bases between them.

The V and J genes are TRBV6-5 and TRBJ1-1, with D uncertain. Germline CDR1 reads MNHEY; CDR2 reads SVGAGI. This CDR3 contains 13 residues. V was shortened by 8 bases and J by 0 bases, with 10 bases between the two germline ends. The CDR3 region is CASFRNMNTEAFF. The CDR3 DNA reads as TGTGCCAGCTTTCGGAACATGAACACTGAAGCTTTCTTT.

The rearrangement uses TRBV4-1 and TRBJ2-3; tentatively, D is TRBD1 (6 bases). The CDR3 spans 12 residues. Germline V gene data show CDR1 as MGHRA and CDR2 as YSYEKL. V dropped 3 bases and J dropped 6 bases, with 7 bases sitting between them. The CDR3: CASSQQGDTQYF. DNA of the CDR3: TGCGCCAGCAGCCAGCAGGGGGATACGCAGTATTTT.

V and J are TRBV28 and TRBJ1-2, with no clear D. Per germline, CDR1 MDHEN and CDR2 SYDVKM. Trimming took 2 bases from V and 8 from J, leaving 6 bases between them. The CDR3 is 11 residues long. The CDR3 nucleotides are TGTGCCAGCAGTTTACTACAAGGCTACACCTTC. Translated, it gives CASSLLQGYTF.

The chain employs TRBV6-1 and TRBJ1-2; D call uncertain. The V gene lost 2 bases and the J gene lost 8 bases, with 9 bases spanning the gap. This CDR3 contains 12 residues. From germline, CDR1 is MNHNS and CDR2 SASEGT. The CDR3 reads CASSERQGGYTF. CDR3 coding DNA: TGTGCCAGCAGTGAACGACAAGGCGGCTACACCTTC.

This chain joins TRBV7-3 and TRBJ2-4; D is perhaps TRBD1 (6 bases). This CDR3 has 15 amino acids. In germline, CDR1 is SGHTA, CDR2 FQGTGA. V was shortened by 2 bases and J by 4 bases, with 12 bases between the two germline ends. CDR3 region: CASSLGSRGKNIQYF. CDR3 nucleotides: TGTGCCAGCAGCTTAGGATCTAGGGGGAAAAACATTCAGTACTTC.